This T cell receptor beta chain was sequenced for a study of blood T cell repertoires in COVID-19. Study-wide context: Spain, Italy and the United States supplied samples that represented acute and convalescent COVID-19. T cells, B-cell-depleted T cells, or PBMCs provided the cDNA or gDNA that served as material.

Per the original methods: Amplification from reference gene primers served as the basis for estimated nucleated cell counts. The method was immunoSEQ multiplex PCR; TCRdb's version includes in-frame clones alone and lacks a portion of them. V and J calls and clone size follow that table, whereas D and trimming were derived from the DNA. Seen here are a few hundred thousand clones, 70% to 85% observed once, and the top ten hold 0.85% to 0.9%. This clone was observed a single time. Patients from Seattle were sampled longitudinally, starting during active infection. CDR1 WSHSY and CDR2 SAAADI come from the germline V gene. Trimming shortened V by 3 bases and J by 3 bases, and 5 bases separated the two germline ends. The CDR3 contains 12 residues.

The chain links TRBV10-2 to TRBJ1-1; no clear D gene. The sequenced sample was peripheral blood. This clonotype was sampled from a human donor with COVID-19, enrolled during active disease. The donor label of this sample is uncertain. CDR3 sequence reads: CASSDRDTEAFF. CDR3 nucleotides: TGCGCCAGCAGTGATCGAGACACTGAAGCTTTCTTT.